The present T cell receptor beta chain was sequenced within a study of tumor-infiltrating lymphocytes in oesophageal squamous cell carcinoma. Germline trimming cut 0 bases from V and 10 bases from J; bases unmatched to any gene: 9. The germline CDR1 and CDR2 sequences are SEHNR and FQNEAQ (reference sequence). The CDR3 runs 16 residues. TCRdb fed the PCR reads into MiXCR, producing one record per CDR3 protein. Found here are about 10,000 distinct CDR3 sequences, 58% of them singletons; the top ten hold approximately 42%. The sequencing sample was made of esophageal tumor tissue. The receptor comes from a female donor with esophageal squamous cell carcinoma. The rearrangement links TRBV7-9 to TRBJ1-6; 7 positions agree with TRBD1. The CDR3 DNA is TGTGCCAGCAGCTTAGCTCCGACAGGGCCCAACTCACCCCTCCACTTT. Translated, it gives CASSLAPTGPNSPLHF.